Below are 25 T cell receptor beta chains sequenced from a single sample in a study of identical twins. One entry per CDR3 protein results from TCRdb running MiXCR on the 5' RACE reads. The sample gives roughly 690,000 distinct CDR3 sequences, approximately 6% of which show up once; roughly 1.6% is in the top ten. The specimen was naive T cells sorted from blood. Receptors were obtained from a man between 18 and 35 years old in good health.

In this sample, this clonotype turned up many times. J is TRBJ2-1 and V is TRBV4-3, with a tentative D call TRBD1 (5 bases). CDR3 length equals 15 residues. CDR1 and CDR2 from the germline V gene are LGHNA and YSLEER. Trimming cost V 6 bases and J 5 bases, with 17 bases left between them. CDR3: CASSPRDSYNNEQFF. The CDR3, as DNA: TGCGCCAGCAGTCCCCGAGACAGTTACAACAATGAGCAGTTCTTC.

The V call is TRBV29-1, the J call TRBJ2-7, with D perhaps being TRBD1 or TRBD2 (7 bases each). Germline loops: CDR1 SQVTM, CDR2 ANQGSEA. Deletions cut 6 bases from V and 7 bases from J, with 22 bases between. This CDR3 is 14 amino acids long. For the CDR3, the DNA is TGCAGCGTGAAGGGGGCTAGCGGCCGTCTGGAGCAGTACTTC. Translating gives CSVKGASGRLEQYF.

The V gene is TRBV12-3 or TRBV12-4, the J gene TRBJ2-1; possible D gene TRBD2, 6 bases. Trimming pared 5 bases from V and 5 bases from J, leaving 22 bases between. This CDR3 spans 17 amino acids. The CDR3 DNA sequence: TGTGCCAGCAGTGCTCCCCCGGGTAGCGGACGAGACAATGAGCAGTTCTTC. Amino acids: CASSAPPGSGRDNEQFF.

This clonotype showed up just a few times. The J gene is TRBJ2-5, the V gene TRBV5-1; TRBD2 might be the D (5 bases). Germline V gene data show CDR1 as SGHRS and CDR2 as YFSETQ. There are 16 residues in the CDR3. V was trimmed by 0 bases and J by 2 bases, leaving 14 bases between them. The CDR3 loop is CASSLGPGGAQETQYF. CDR3 DNA sequence: TGCGCCAGCAGCTTGGGGCCAGGAGGAGCGCAAGAGACCCAGTACTTC.

This sequence joins TRBV3-1 and TRBJ2-1; 9 bases are shared with TRBD2. The ends lost 1 base at V and 5 bases at J; junction bases unmatched: 6. This CDR3 spans 16 amino acids. CDR1 and CDR2 (germline): LGHDT, YNNKEL (reference sequence). CDR3 region: CASSQVVTSGHNEQFF. Written as DNA, the CDR3 is TGTGCCAGCAGCCAAGTCGTTACTAGCGGGCACAATGAGCAGTTCTTC.

The sample holds many counts of this clonotype. The chain couples TRBV12-3 or TRBV12-4 to TRBJ2-2, with D perhaps TRBD1 (5 bases). Trimming took off 4 bases at V and 2 bases at J, with 11 bases between the two ends. This CDR3 is 15 amino acids long. CDR3 amino acids: CASSSAGQNTGELFF. CDR3 bases: TGTGCCAGCAGTTCCGCCGGACAAAACACCGGGGAGCTGTTTTTT.

V is TRBV28 and J is TRBJ2-1; TRBD2 aligns across 13 bases. The V and J ends lost 5 bases and 4 bases, in that order; junction bases with no gene match: 5. Germline CDR1 and CDR2: MDHEN and SYDVKM. This CDR3 region has 16 residues. The CDR3 is CASSPQLAGGYNEQFF. The CDR3 nucleotides read TGTGCCAGCAGTCCACAACTAGCGGGAGGGTACAATGAGCAGTTCTTC.

This clonotype was seen many times. The chain is built from TRBV29-1 and TRBJ1-2, with a tentative D call TRBD1 (6 bases). Looked up from germline, CDR1 is SQVTM and CDR2 is ANQGSEA. This CDR3 has 13 residues. V was shortened by 4 bases and J by 8 bases, with 17 bases between the two germline ends. The CDR3 protein is CSVVPGAPSGYTF. The CDR3 DNA reads as TGCAGCGTTGTTCCGGGGGCCCCCTCCGGCTACACCTTC.

As regards this clonotype: This sequence may be a read error, since a much larger clone differs from it by one base. The chain joins TRBV7-3 to TRBJ2-1, with 8 bases that match TRBD1. The germline gives CDR1 SGHTA, CDR2 FQGTGA. V lost 6 bases and J lost 5; bases outside the gene matches: 0. The CDR3 sequence is 12 residues long. The CDR3 DNA reads TGTGCCAGCAGGGGACAGGACAATGAGCAGTTCTTC. Its protein product is CASRGQDNEQFF.

This clonotype was counted only a few times. This chain connects TRBV4-1 to TRBJ2-6; D may be TRBD2 (6 bases). Trimming removed 4 bases from V and 4 bases from J, with 17 bases in between. This CDR3 is 17 amino acids long. CDR1 is MGHRA and CDR2 is YSYEKL in the germline V gene. The CDR3 protein is CASSPNLWGDGANVLTF. The CDR3 nucleotides read TGCGCCAGCAGCCCCAACCTTTGGGGGGACGGGGCCAACGTCCTGACTTTC.

The CDR3 DNA reads TGTGCCAGCAGCCCCAATAATCGGGGTTCACCCCTCCACTTT. Its translation is CASSPNNRGSPLHF. This chain joins TRBV14 and TRBJ1-6; D gene ambiguous. CDR3 length equals 14 residues. V gave up 4 bases and J gave up 9 bases, with 13 bases separating them. Germline loops: CDR1 SGHDN, CDR2 FVKESK. The full variable domain, completed using reference TRBV14 and TRBJ1-6, is EAGVTQFPSHSVIEKGQTVTLRCDPISGHDNLYWYRRVMGKEIKFLLHFVKESKQDESGMPNNRFLAERTGGTYSTLKVQPAELEDSGVYFCASSPNNRGSPLHFGNGTRLTVT.

This clonotype was recorded at least ten times. V gene TRBV9 combines with J gene TRBJ2-2; unclear D gene. The CDR3 loop spans 15 amino acids. CDR1 and CDR2 (germline): SGDLS, YYNGEE. V dropped 0 bases and J dropped 4 bases, with 10 bases sitting between them. CDR3 sequence reads: CASSVVDHSTGELFF. DNA for the CDR3: TGTGCCAGCAGCGTAGTTGATCATAGCACCGGGGAGCTGTTTTTT.

This clonotype was counted many times. The chain has TRBV20-1 and TRBJ2-1, with 13 bases that match TRBD2. The germline V gene encodes CDR1 DFQATT and CDR2 SNEGSKA (reference sequence). The CDR3 runs to 13 residues. The ends lost 6 bases at V and 8 bases at J; junction bases unmatched: 4. CDR3 sequence (DNA): TGCAGTGCCCGACTAGCGGGAGGTTATGAGCAGTTCTTC. This gives the protein CSARLAGGYEQFF.

This clonotype occurred a few times. The chain has TRBV7-9 and TRBJ1-6; no firm D call. The CDR3 extends over 14 amino acids. V was clipped by 1 base and J by 7 bases, with 8 bases between them. Germline CDR1 is SEHNR and CDR2 is FQNEAQ (reference sequence). This chain's CDR3 is CASSLVGLNSPLHF. In DNA form, the CDR3 reads TGTGCCAGCAGCTTAGTAGGTCTAAATTCACCCCTCCACTTT.

This clonotype has only a few counts. The V and J genes are TRBV4-2 and TRBJ2-7; 12 bases are shared with TRBD2. The J segment lost 3 bases and the V segment lost 0 bases, leaving 9 bases of the junction unmatched. Germline assignment: CDR1 LGHNA and CDR2 YNFKEQ. The CDR3 loop spans 18 amino acids. CDR3 DNA: TGTGCCAGCAGCCAAGAACTAGCGGGAGGCCTAAAGGACTACGAGCAGTACTTC. It is translated as CASSQELAGGLKDYEQYF.

In its sample, this clonotype was seen many times. This chain joins TRBV20-1 and TRBJ1-1; TRBD1 agrees at 7 bases. The CDR3 spans 14 residues. Per germline, CDR1 DFQATT and CDR2 SNEGSKA (reference sequence). J gave up 5 bases and V 6 bases, and 12 bases lay outside the gene matches. CDR3 protein: CSAPHSGGGTEAFF. CDR3 sequence (DNA): TGCAGTGCCCCACACTCAGGGGGGGGAACTGAAGCTTTCTTT.

The gene calls are TRBV12-3 or TRBV12-4 and TRBJ2-5; 8 bases are a match to TRBD1. The CDR3 loop spans 14 amino acids. V shed 6 bases, J shed 5 bases, and the junction held 8 bases outside the gene matches. CDR3 nucleotides: TGTGCCAGCAGCCGACAGGGGCTCGGGGAGACCCAGTACTTC. Translation: CASSRQGLGETQYF.

In its sample, this clonotype was seen a few times. This rearrangement joins TRBV2 to TRBJ2-1; maybe TRBD2 (5 bases). Germline V gene data show CDR1 as SNHLY and CDR2 as FYNNEI. The CDR3 runs to 15 residues. V shed 1 base and J shed 3 bases, with 10 bases lying between them. The CDR3 DNA reads as TGTGCCAGCAGTGAAGGAGCGGCCCTCTACAATGAGCAGTTCTTC. It yields the protein CASSEGAALYNEQFF.

The table lists this clonotype with many counts. V usage is TRBV15 and J usage is TRBJ2-1; D possibly corresponds to TRBD1 (6 bases). The germline CDR1 and CDR2 sequences are LNHNV and YYDKDF (reference sequence). The CDR3 runs to 14 residues. The germline V and J ends were trimmed by 2 bases and 9 bases, with 14 bases remaining between them. The CDR3: CATSRQGTGTEQFF. DNA of the CDR3: TGTGCCACCAGCAGACAAGGTACAGGGACTGAGCAGTTCTTC.

This clonotype was detected ten times or more. The chain carries TRBV29-1 and TRBJ2-1, with no clear D. Germline CDR1 and CDR2: SQVTM and ANQGSEA. The V end lost 0 bases, the J end lost 1 base, and 7 bases lay between the germline ends. The CDR3 covers 14 residues. The CDR3 spells CSVEDGGSYNEQFF. CDR3 nucleotides: TGCAGCGTTGAAGACGGCGGTTCCTACAATGAGCAGTTCTTC.

The J gene is TRBJ2-5, the V gene TRBV25-1; D tentatively reads TRBD1 or TRBD2 (5 bases each). The V end was cut by 7 bases, the J end by 5 bases, with 8 bases between. Per the germline V gene, CDR1 is MGHDK and CDR2 is SYGVNS. This CDR3 spans 11 amino acids. The CDR3 protein is CASKEGETQYF. The CDR3 DNA follows: TGTGCCAGCAAAGAGGGGGAGACCCAGTACTTC.

This chain uses TRBV12-3 or TRBV12-4 with TRBJ2-2, with 8 positions matching TRBD1. V was pared by 7 bases and J by 0 bases, with 10 bases of the junction left unmatched. This CDR3 is built from 17 residues. The chain's CDR3 is CASTVRDRLSNTGELFF. The CDR3 DNA follows: TGTGCCAGCACCGTAAGGGACAGGCTTTCGAACACCGGGGAGCTGTTTTTT.

Ten or more counts support this clonotype. V gene TRBV5-1 combines with J gene TRBJ1-1; D is possibly TRBD1 (6 bases). CDR1 is SGHRS, CDR2 YFSETQ, per germline. The CDR3 contains 18 residues. The V and J ends lost 3 bases and 1 base respectively, with 22 bases between them. CDR3 DNA: TGCGCCAGCAGCTCCCTTGGAGGTGGGGGCGGATCGAACACTGAAGCTTTCTTT. Its protein is CASSSLGGGGGSNTEAFF.

Regarding this clonotype: Compared with germline, one end of the junction differs, possibly owing to a read error. This chain joins TRBV29-1 and TRBJ1-4, with 7 bases fitting TRBD1. This CDR3 spans 13 amino acids. The V gene's germline CDR1 is SQVTM and CDR2 ANQGSEA. CDR3 amino acids: CSVETGAGEKLFF. The CDR3 DNA is TGCAGCGTTGAAACAGGGGCGGGTGAAAAACTGTTCTTT.

The chain uses TRBV28 and TRBJ2-1; D ambiguous. Germline assignment: CDR1 MDHEN and CDR2 SYDVKM. The CDR3 has 15 residues. Between the trimmed V and J ends, which lost 2 bases and 10 bases, there was a span of 18 bases. CDR3 protein: CASSLPSAPVREQFF. DNA of the CDR3: TGTGCCAGCAGTTTACCTAGTGCTCCGGTACGGGAGCAGTTCTTC.